This T cell receptor beta chain originates from a study of persistence of HIV-infected CD4 T cells. Sequencing used immunoSEQ version 4 in survey mode. Assay used: immunoSEQ multiplex PCR; TCRdb lists only in-frame clones, some missing. The sample holds just under 65,000 clones, over 60% seen once. Overlapping HIV-1 Gag 15-mer peptides at approximately 0.96 ug per peptide per mL were used. Memory cells lacking CD40L and CD69 with high CD45RO were sorted. Turning to this clone: Its antigen is unknown.

Deletions cut 1 base from V and 0 bases from J, with 5 bases between. The CDR3 loop spans 14 amino acids. Germline V CDR1 and CDR2: SGHRS, YFSETQ. This chain connects TRBV5-1 to TRBJ2-1; D gene uncertain. Material: CD4+ T cells sorted from PBMCs after approximately 20-hour stimulation, obtained from a patient who received antiretroviral therapy. The TCR was taken from an adult man with HIV who was CMV-seropositive. The CDR3 reads CASSLSDSYNEQFF. CDR3 in DNA: TGCGCCAGCAGCTTGTCAGACTCCTACAATGAGCAGTTCTTC.